This TCR beta chain was captured by sequencing in a study of control samples from healthy donors and cancer patients. Germline V gives CDR1 MGHRA, CDR2 YSYEKL. The CDR3 is made up of 15 amino acids. With V trimmed by 4 bases and J by 5 bases, 8 bases remained unmatched. TCRdb keeps only in-frame clones here, not all; method: immunoSEQ multiplex PCR. The sample shows some 98,000 clones, approximately 88% of them seen only once. The sample comprised PBMCs. The TCR comes from a man in his 70s with lung cancer. This chain links TRBV4-1 with TRBJ2-7; the match to TRBD2 covers 10 bases. The CDR3 DNA reads as TGCGCCAGCAGCCCTCGAGCGGGGGGGCCAAACGAGCAGTACTTC. Its protein is CASSPRAGGPNEQYF.